Below, one T cell receptor (beta chain) is given with its context. The data belong to a study of cytomegalovirus exposure and HLA in healthy donors. CDR1 and CDR2 from the germline V gene are SEHNR and FQNEAQ (reference sequence). There are 12 residues in the CDR3. Trimming cost V 5 bases and J 6 bases, with 8 bases left between them. Assay used: immunoSEQ multiplex PCR; TCRdb lists only in-frame clones, some missing. The table shows roughly 120,000 clones, with around 88% occurring only once. V is TRBV7-9 and J is TRBJ2-1, with no clear D. The TCR originated in a man in his late teens or twenties in good health and CMV-seronegative. What was sequenced was PBMCs. This CDR3 is CASSPFSNEQFF. CDR3 DNA: TGTGCCAGCAGCCCCTTTAGCAATGAGCAGTTCTTC.